This is a list of T cell receptor beta chains from one sample in a study of control samples from healthy donors and cancer patients. The table came from immunoSEQ multiplex PCR; TCRdb's copy has only in-frame clones and leaves some out. Of around 100,000 clones in the sample, over 85% were seen once. Sequenced: blood. The receptors come from a human donor in good health. The donor label of this sample is uncertain. The CDR3 runs from the conserved cysteine through the conserved F or W. A D gene is named only where the DNA matches it firmly. The listing skips clone size in some rows; elsewhere it reads once, few, many or a size class.

TRBV7-9	.	TRBJ2-3	.	CASSLRGGTDTQYF	TGTGCCAGCAGCTTACGCGGGGGCACAGATACGCAGTATTTT
TRBV7-2	.	TRBJ2-1	.	CASFLTVLGSYNEQFF	TGTGCCAGCTTCCTTACCGTGCTCGGCTCCTACAATGAGCAGTTCTTC
TRBV5-1	.	TRBJ2-3	.	CASSLAGRGAADTQYF	TGCGCCAGCAGCTTGGCCGGCAGGGGGGCGGCAGATACGCAGTATTTT
TRBV4-2	.	TRBJ1-3	.	CASSLEGLSSGNTIYF	TGTGCCAGCAGCCTCGAAGGCCTCAGCTCTGGAAACACCATATATTTT
TRBV5-1	.	TRBJ1-6	.	CASSLRQTNSPLHF	TGCGCCAGCAGCTTGCGACAGACCAATTCACCCCTCCACTTT
TRBV19	TRBD1	TRBJ1-1	once	CASSEQGALVNTEAFF	TGTGCCAGTAGTGAACAGGGGGCGTTGGTGAACACTGAAGCTTTCTTT
TRBV4-3	.	TRBJ1-5	.	CASSQDRDQPQHF	TGCGCCAGCAGCCAAGATCGAGATCAGCCCCAGCATTTT
TRBV24-1	.	TRBJ1-4	.	CATSDPKSGDEKLFF	TGTGCCACCAGTGACCCCAAATCGGGGGATGAAAAACTGTTTTTT
TRBV5-1	TRBD1	TRBJ2-1	.	CASSLARGQGSYNEQFF	TGCGCCAGCAGCTTGGCCAGGGGACAGGGCTCCTACAATGAGCAGTTCTTC
TRBV5-1	TRBD1	TRBJ1-5	.	CASSLGTGGNQPQHF	TGCGCCAGCAGCTTGGGGACAGGGGGAAATCAGCCCCAGCATTTT
TRBV19	TRBD1	TRBJ2-2	once	CASSITPQGARAGELFF	TGTGCCAGTAGTATAACGCCACAGGGGGCCCGGGCCGGGGAGCTGTTTTTT
TRBV18	TRBD1	TRBJ1-2	.	CASSPGTGLYGYTF	TGTGCCAGCTCACCAGGGACAGGCCTCTATGGCTACACCTTC
TRBV15	.	TRBJ2-3	.	CATSRGGHGTDTQYF	TGTGCCACCAGCAGGGGGGGGCATGGGACAGATACGCAGTATTTT
TRBV2	TRBD2	TRBJ2-3	.	CASRGGDTQYF	TGTGCCAGCAGGGGAGGGGATACGCAGTATTTT
TRBV6-1	TRBD1	TRBJ1-2	.	CASSDQDRVDYGYTF	TGTGCCAGCAGTGACCAGGACAGGGTGGACTATGGCTACACCTTC
TRBV3-1/TRBV3-2	TRBD1	TRBJ1-2	.	CASSSRTGKLYGYTF	TGTGCCAGCAGCTCTCGGACAGGAAAGCTGTATGGCTACACCTTC
TRBV11-3	.	TRBJ2-5	.	CASSPGWGQETQYF	TGTGCCAGCAGCCCGGGCTGGGGTCAAGAGACCCAGTACTTC
TRBV19	.	TRBJ2-6	.	CASSPTVSGANVLTF	TGTGCCAGTAGCCCGACAGTCTCTGGGGCCAACGTCCTGACTTTC
TRBV19	.	TRBJ1-2	.	CASKMEGVAYGYTF	TGTGCCAGCAAGATGGAGGGGGTTGCCTATGGCTACACCTTC
TRBV25-1	.	TRBJ2-5	.	CASKGRLQETQYF	TGTGCCAGCAAGGGACGTTTGCAAGAGACCCAGTACTTC
TRBV30	.	TRBJ1-3	once	CAWSGDSSGNTIYF	TGTGCCTGGAGTGGGGACTCCTCTGGAAACACCATATATTTT
TRBV6-6	.	TRBJ1-5	.	CASSPAGQGNQPQHF	TGTGCCAGCAGTCCCGCCGGGCAGGGCAATCAGCCCCAGCATTTT
TRBV25-1	TRBD2	TRBJ2-5	.	CASSVTSGLETQYF	TGTGCCAGCAGTGTGACTAGCGGGTTGGAGACCCAGTACTTC
TRBV6-2/TRBV6-3	.	TRBJ1-5	.	CASSPRGRSNQPQHF	TGTGCCAGCAGCCCCCGAGGCAGGAGCAATCAGCCCCAGCATTTT
TRBV5-1	.	TRBJ1-6	once	CASSLELQSNSPLHF	TGCGCCAGCAGCTTGGAATTACAGTCTAATTCACCCCTCCACTTT
TRBV2	TRBD1	TRBJ2-3	.	CASSQDRGRDTQYF	TGTGCCAGCAGCCAGGATAGGGGGCGTGATACGCAGTATTTT
TRBV19	.	TRBJ1-5	.	CASSMGGGSQPQHF	TGTGCCAGTAGTATGGGCGGGGGTTCTCAGCCCCAGCATTTT
TRBV7-8	.	TRBJ1-5	.	CASSLNPNQPQHF	TGTGCCAGCAGCTTAAACCCAAATCAGCCCCAGCATTTT
TRBV5-6	TRBD1	TRBJ2-7	.	CASSPGTANSYEQYF	TGTGCCAGCAGCCCGGGGACAGCTAACTCCTACGAGCAGTACTTC
TRBV9	.	TRBJ2-7	.	CASSAADRLYEQYF	TGTGCCAGCAGCGCCGCTGACAGGCTCTACGAGCAGTACTTC
TRBV7-8	TRBD1	TRBJ1-2	.	CASSLVRGGHGYTF	TGTGCCAGCAGCTTAGTGAGAGGGGGCCATGGCTACACCTTC
TRBV13	.	TRBJ2-2	.	CASSLESTPRGYTGELFF	TGTGCCAGCAGCTTAGAATCGACCCCTCGGGGGTACACCGGGGAGCTGTTTTTT
TRBV24-1	.	TRBJ2-2	.	CATSDPGQNTGELFF	TGTGCCACCAGTGACCCGGGACAGAACACCGGGGAGCTGTTTTTT
TRBV19	TRBD1	TRBJ1-1	once	CASNPRGLGWDTEAFF	TGTGCCAGTAACCCCAGGGGGCTCGGATGGGACACTGAAGCTTTCTTT
TRBV6-5	.	TRBJ2-2	.	CASSYSGLSGRELFF	TGTGCCAGCAGTTACTCAGGACTTAGTGGTAGGGAGCTGTTTTTT
TRBV7-9	TRBD2	TRBJ2-5	.	CASSLTGLEKQETQYF	TGTGCCAGCAGCTTAACGGGACTAGAGAAACAAGAGACCCAGTACTTC
TRBV27	TRBD2	TRBJ2-2	.	CASSFGGEGTGELFF	TGTGCCAGCAGTTTCGGAGGGGAGGGCACCGGGGAGCTGTTTTTT
TRBV7-9	.	TRBJ2-2	.	CASSLAMDPTGELFF	TGTGCCAGCAGCTTAGCTATGGATCCCACCGGGGAGCTGTTTTTT
TRBV5-4	TRBD1	TRBJ1-1	.	CASSLGTGRAFF	TGTGCCAGCAGCTTGGGGACAGGGCGGGCTTTCTTT
TRBV7-9	.	TRBJ2-7	few	CASSPTVLGEQYF	TGTGCCAGCAGCCCGACAGTCCTGGGCGAGCAGTACTTC
TRBV10-1	.	TRBJ2-3	.	CASSGDSGSTDTQYF	TGCGCCAGCAGTGGTGATAGCGGAAGCACAGATACGCAGTATTTT
TRBV24-1	TRBD1	TRBJ1-5	.	CATSDRDRGVGNQPQHF	TGTGCCACCAGTGATCGGGACAGGGGAGTAGGCAATCAGCCCCAGCATTTT
TRBV7-7	TRBD2	TRBJ2-1	.	CASSHGLAGGPYNEQFF	TGTGCTAGCAGCCACGGACTAGCGGGGGGGCCCTACAATGAGCAGTTCTTC
TRBV5-6	.	TRBJ1-6	.	CASSLGGFYNSPLHF	TGTGCCAGCAGCTTGGGGGGCTTCTATAATTCACCCCTCCACTTT
TRBV5-6	TRBD2	TRBJ2-5	.	CASILLTGGLGETQYF	TGTGCCAGCATCCTCTTGACGGGGGGGCTGGGGGAGACCCAGTACTTC
TRBV19	TRBD1	TRBJ2-1	.	CASSLPLRGPRDNEQFF	TGTGCCAGTAGTCTCCCCCTCAGGGGGCCACGGGACAATGAGCAGTTCTTC
TRBV7-2	.	TRBJ1-6	.	CASSLANMSPLHF	TGTGCCAGCAGCTTAGCTAACATGTCACCCCTCCACTTT
TRBV28	.	TRBJ1-1	.	CASTPAGTEAFF	TGTGCCAGCACCCCAGCCGGAACTGAAGCTTTCTTT
TRBV4-1	.	TRBJ2-7	.	CASSQGTKGVAIYEQYF	TGCGCCAGCAGCCAAGGGACTAAAGGTGTGGCCATCTACGAGCAGTACTTC
TRBV18	.	TRBJ1-4	.	CASSTSQGEKLFF	TGTGCCAGCTCGACAAGCCAGGGTGAAAAACTGTTTTTT
TRBV19	TRBD1	TRBJ1-1	.	CASRQQGQSNTEAFF	TGTGCCAGTAGGCAGCAGGGACAGTCGAACACTGAAGCTTTCTTT
TRBV6-1	.	TRBJ2-1	.	CASSDLTGDTEYNEQFF	TGTGCCAGCAGTGATCTCACCGGGGACACTGAATACAATGAGCAGTTCTTC
TRBV7-6	TRBD1	TRBJ1-1	.	CASSLMAGGNTEAFF	TGTGCCAGCAGCTTAATGGCAGGGGGCAACACTGAAGCTTTCTTT
TRBV24-1	.	TRBJ2-1	once	CATSNSRDRYNEQFF	TGTGCCACCAGCAATAGCCGCGACAGATACAATGAGCAGTTCTTC
TRBV12-5	TRBD1	TRBJ1-5	.	CASGSGQGKYQPQHF	TGTGCTAGTGGGTCCGGACAGGGCAAATATCAGCCCCAGCATTTT